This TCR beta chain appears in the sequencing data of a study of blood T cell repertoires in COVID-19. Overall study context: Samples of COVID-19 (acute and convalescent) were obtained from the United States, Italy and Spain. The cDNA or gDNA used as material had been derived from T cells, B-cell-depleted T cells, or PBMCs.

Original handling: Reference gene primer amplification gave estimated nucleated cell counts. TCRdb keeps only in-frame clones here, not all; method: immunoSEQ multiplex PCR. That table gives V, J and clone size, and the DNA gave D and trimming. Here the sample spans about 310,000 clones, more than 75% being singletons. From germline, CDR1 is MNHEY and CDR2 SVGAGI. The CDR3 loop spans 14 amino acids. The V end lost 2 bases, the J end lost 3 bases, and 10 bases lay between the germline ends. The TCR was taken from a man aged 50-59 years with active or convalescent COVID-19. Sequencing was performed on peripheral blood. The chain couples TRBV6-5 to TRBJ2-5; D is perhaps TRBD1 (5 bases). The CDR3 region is CASSYDPTEETQYF. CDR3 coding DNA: TGTGCCAGCAGTTACGATCCGACAGAAGAGACCCAGTACTTC.